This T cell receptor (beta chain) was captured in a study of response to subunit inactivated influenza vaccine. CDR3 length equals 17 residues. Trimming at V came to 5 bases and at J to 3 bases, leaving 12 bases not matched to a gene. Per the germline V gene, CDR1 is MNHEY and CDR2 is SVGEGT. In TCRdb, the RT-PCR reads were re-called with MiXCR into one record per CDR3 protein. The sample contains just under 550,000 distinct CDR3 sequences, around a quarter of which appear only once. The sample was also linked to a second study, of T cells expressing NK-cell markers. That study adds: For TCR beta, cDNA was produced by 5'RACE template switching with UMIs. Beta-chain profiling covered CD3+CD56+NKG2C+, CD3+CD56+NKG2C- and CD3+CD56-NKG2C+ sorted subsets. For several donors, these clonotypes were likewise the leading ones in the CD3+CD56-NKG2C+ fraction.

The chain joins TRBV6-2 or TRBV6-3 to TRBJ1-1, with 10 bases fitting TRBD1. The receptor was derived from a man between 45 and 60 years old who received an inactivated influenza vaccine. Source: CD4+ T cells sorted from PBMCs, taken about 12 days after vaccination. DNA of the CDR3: TGTGCCAGCAGTCGACAGACAGGGGGCAACAGATACACTGAAGCTTTCTTT. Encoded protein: CASSRQTGGNRYTEAFF.